Shown below are 17 T cell receptor beta chains from a single sample sequenced in a study of T-cell memory formation after mild COVID-19. Using its own MiXCR run on the 5' RACE reads, TCRdb lists one record per CDR3 protein. The repertoire holds under 300,000 distinct CDR3 sequences, with 8.5% to 9.5% as singletons. Sequenced material: PBMCs or a T cell subset sorted from them (not recorded which). Receptors were obtained from a man aged 18-30 years who had mild COVID-19 (a few samples of this study predate the infection). Cell type and time point are not known.

This chain links TRBV6-2 or TRBV6-3 with TRBJ2-4, with 12 bases that match TRBD2. This CDR3 is built from 14 residues. Germline trimming cut 5 bases from V and 9 bases from J; bases unmatched to any gene: 5. CDR1 is MNHEY and CDR2 is SVGEGT in the germline V gene. The CDR3 DNA follows: TGTGCCAGCAGTCGGACTAGCGGGGAGGGCATTCAGTACTTC. Protein product: CASSRTSGEGIQYF.

V usage is TRBV5-1 and J usage is TRBJ1-2; possibly TRBD1 for D (6 bases). V was shortened by 2 bases and J by 4 bases, with 21 bases between the two germline ends. The germline gives CDR1 SGHRS, CDR2 YFSETQ. This CDR3 is built from 17 residues. The CDR3 DNA follows: TGCGCCAGCAGCTTACGAGCGGGTGGGGGCGAGTTCTATGGCTACACCTTC. Its translation is CASSLRAGGGEFYGYTF.

The chain joins TRBV10-3 to TRBJ2-7; weak D call: TRBD1 (7 bases). The CDR3 runs to 14 residues. Germline loops: CDR1 ENHRY, CDR2 SYGVKD. V was clipped by 10 bases and J by 4 bases, with 20 bases between them. CDR3 sequence: CATRNSPGGYEQYF. The CDR3 DNA reads as TGTGCCACCCGAAACTCACCAGGGGGGTACGAGCAGTACTTC.

This clonotype was found a few times. The CDR3 nucleotides are TGCGCCAGCAGCCAAGAAGCGGCTAGGACCCCGGGGGTGGACGAGCAGTACTTC. This codes for CASSQEAARTPGVDEQYF. The rearrangement links TRBV4-3 to TRBJ2-7, with D possibly matching TRBD2 (6 bases). The CDR3 consists of 18 residues. Trimming removed 0 bases from V and 5 bases from J, with 23 bases in between. Germline CDR1 reads LGHNA; CDR2 reads YSLEER.

The sample holds a few counts of this clonotype. The chain couples TRBV20-1 to TRBJ2-5, with 12 bases fitting TRBD2. V gave up 5 bases and J gave up 5 bases; unmatched junction bases: 12. CDR1 and CDR2 from the germline V gene are DFQATT and SNEGSKA (reference sequence). The CDR3 is made up of 16 amino acids. The CDR3 region has the DNA TGCAGTGCTCCTCGGACTAGCGGGGCGTTGGGGGAGACCCAGTACTTC. Its translation: CSAPRTSGALGETQYF.

This clonotype was seen many times. This chain joins TRBV7-2 and TRBJ2-5, with 9 bases aligning to TRBD2. J gave up 6 bases and V 8 bases, and 13 bases lay outside the gene matches. Germline CDR1 and CDR2: SGHTA and FQGNSA. This CDR3 is 15 amino acids long. In DNA form, the CDR3 reads TGTGCCAGCTCCAGGCTAGCGGGGATGTTGAAGACCCAGTACTTC. Translated, it gives CASSRLAGMLKTQYF.

The sample holds a few counts of this clonotype. V usage is TRBV7-6 and J usage is TRBJ2-3; the D is unclear. The CDR3 sequence is 16 residues long. Germline V gives CDR1 SGHVS, CDR2 FNYEAQ. Trimming cost V 3 bases and J 0 bases, with 13 bases left between them. CDR3 in DNA: TGTGCCAGCAGCTTCTCGTCGGGCAGCAGCACAGATACGCAGTATTTT. This gives the protein CASSFSSGSSTDTQYF.

V and J are TRBV24-1 and TRBJ2-3; no clear D gene. In germline, CDR1 is KGHDR, CDR2 SFDVKD. Trimming removed 3 bases from V and 2 bases from J, with 5 bases in between. The CDR3 consists of 13 residues. CDR3 residues: CATSDPPTDTQYF. The CDR3 DNA reads as TGTGCCACCAGTGATCCCCCCACAGATACGCAGTATTTT.

In its sample, this clonotype was seen a few times. This chain joins TRBV20-1 and TRBJ1-6; D call uncertain. The CDR3 loop spans 13 amino acids. V lost 4 bases to trimming and J lost 6 bases, with 10 bases between them. Germline CDR1 DFQATT, CDR2 SNEGSKA (reference sequence). DNA of the CDR3: TGCAGTGCTAAAACGCGGCCTAATTCACCCCTCCACTTT. It is translated as CSAKTRPNSPLHF.

This clonotype was seen more than once but under ten times. V usage is TRBV7-2 and J usage is TRBJ2-7; 9 positions match TRBD1. The CDR3 covers 17 residues. Germline loops: CDR1 SGHTA, CDR2 FQGNSA. The V segment lost 2 bases and the J segment 3 bases; nucleotides outside the gene matches: 11. In DNA, the CDR3 is TGTGCCAGCAGCTTATCGCGGTTGGGACAGGGTATCTACGAGCAGTACTTC. Its protein is CASSLSRLGQGIYEQYF.

The chain combines TRBV10-3 with TRBJ2-2; the D is unclear. The germline V gene has CDR1 ENHRY and CDR2 SYGVKD. The germline V and J ends were trimmed by 4 bases and 1 base, with 10 bases remaining between them. The CDR3 contains 15 residues. DNA for the CDR3: TGTGCCATCAGTGTGCAGCCTCAGAACACCGGGGAGCTGTTTTTT. Its protein product is CAISVQPQNTGELFF.

This clonotype was detected ten times or more. This sequence joins TRBV7-9 and TRBJ2-1; maybe TRBD1 (6 bases). The CDR3 runs 12 residues. Germline V CDR1 and CDR2: SEHNR, FQNEAQ (reference sequence). Trimming pared 7 bases from V and 5 bases from J, leaving 9 bases between. The CDR3 loop reads CASTWDNNEQFF. DNA for the CDR3: TGTGCCAGCACCTGGGACAACAATGAGCAGTTCTTC.

There are a few counts of this clonotype. The chain combines TRBV4-3 with TRBJ2-3; 11 bases line up with TRBD2. The CDR3 is 18 amino acids. CDR1 and CDR2 (germline): LGHNA, YSLEER. The V and J ends lost 0 bases and 0 bases, in that order; junction bases with no gene match: 5. CDR3 sequence reads: CASSQDASGGLSTDTQYF. The CDR3 nucleotides read TGCGCCAGCAGCCAAGATGCTAGCGGGGGGCTGAGCACAGATACGCAGTATTTT.

This clonotype appeared a few times. V is TRBV7-8 and J is TRBJ2-7, with TRBD2 matching 8 bases. The germline gives CDR1 SGHVS, CDR2 FQNEAQ. J gave up 0 bases and V 6 bases, and 10 bases lay outside the gene matches. The CDR3 has 16 residues. CDR3 region: CASSWARGAISYEQYF. The CDR3 coding sequence is TGTGCCAGCAGTTGGGCGCGGGGGGCGATCTCCTACGAGCAGTACTTC.

The chain recombines TRBV20-1 with TRBJ1-6, with TRBD1 matching 7 bases. The CDR3 is made up of 12 amino acids. The trim removed 3 bases at V and 14 bases at J, leaving 7 bases unmatched. Germline values: CDR1 DFQATT, CDR2 SNEGSKA (reference sequence). DNA for the CDR3: TGCAGTGCTAGTGACAGGGAGTGGACCCTCCACTTT. It translates to CSASDREWTLHF.

The chain joins TRBV11-2 to TRBJ2-3; D is perhaps TRBD2 (5 bases). The CDR3 is 15 residues long. V lost 1 base, J lost 7 bases, and 15 bases lay in between. Germline CDR1 and CDR2: SGHAT and FQNNGV. The chain's CDR3 is CASSLGLGLENTQYF. In DNA, the CDR3 is TGTGCCAGCAGCTTAGGGCTCGGACTGGAAAATACGCAGTATTTT.

In its sample, this clonotype was seen many times. This sequence joins TRBV7-2 and TRBJ2-5; TRBD1 matches at 7 bases. The CDR3 is 14 amino acids. The V and J ends lost 4 bases and 5 bases, in that order; junction bases with no gene match: 7. Germline V CDR1 and CDR2: SGHTA, FQGNSA. The CDR3 sequence is CASSSQTGPETQYF. The CDR3, as DNA: TGTGCCAGCAGCTCACAGACAGGGCCGGAGACCCAGTACTTC.